This T cell receptor beta chain emerged from a study of regulatory T cells in long-lasting Graves disease. Time point described: newly diagnosed GD, antithyroid drugs for less than 3 months. The TCR library used RNA extracted from PBMCs. This CDR3 has 14 residues. Germline V gives CDR1 SGHRS, CDR2 YFSETQ. The J segment lost 3 bases and the V segment lost 4 bases, leaving 5 bases of the junction unmatched. The table lists this clonotype with many counts. Arm-PCR with iRepertoire HTBI primers amplified the CDR3 regions for these TCR beta libraries. In TCRdb, the multiplex PCR reads were re-called with MiXCR into one record per CDR3 protein. The sample holds 200,000 to 250,000 distinct CDR3 sequences; just over 20% are singletons and the top ten take around 13%.

Sequenced here: peripheral blood mononuclear cells (PBMCs), sampled at new diagnosis, from a patient treated with antithyroid drugs. The chain uses TRBV5-1 and TRBJ1-1, with 8 nucleotides matching TRBD1. This receptor was obtained from a female donor with Graves disease. Here the CDR3 DNA reads TGCGCCAGCAGCCCAGGGGGCGCGCACACTGAAGCTTTCTTT. Residues: CASSPGGAHTEAFF.